These 16 T cell receptor beta chains originate from one sample sequenced in a study of blood T cell repertoires in COVID-19. Data came from immunoSEQ multiplex PCR; TCRdb stores just in-frame clones and leaves some out. Of around 160,000 clones in the sample, approximately 85% were seen once. The sequenced material came from peripheral blood. The receptors were sampled from a woman aged 60 to 75 with COVID-19, enrolled during active disease.

This clone has only a few counts. The gene calls are TRBV3-1 (or the pseudogene TRBV3-2) and TRBJ1-5, with 10 positions matching TRBD1. The CDR3 has 15 amino acids. V lost 3 bases, J lost 6 bases, and 5 bases stayed unmatched. Per germline, CDR1 LGHDT and CDR2 YNNKEL (reference sequence). The CDR3 DNA sequence: TGTGCCAGCAGCCAGGGGACAGGGGTCGTTCAGCCCCAGCATTTT. Translation gives CASSQGTGVVQPQHF.

The rearrangement uses TRBV6-5 and TRBJ1-5; D is perhaps TRBD1 (6 bases). V was clipped by 6 bases and J by 6 bases, with 18 bases between them. The CDR3 runs 15 residues. Germline CDR1 reads MNHEY; CDR2 reads SVGAGI. This chain's CDR3 is CASRRTGSSGQPQHF. Here the CDR3 DNA reads TGTGCCAGCAGGCGAACAGGGAGTTCAGGTCAGCCCCAGCATTTT.

The CDR3 sequence is CASSLVPGQGEKLFF. The CDR3 DNA follows: TGCGCCAGCAGCTTGGTTCCAGGACAGGGTGAAAAACTGTTTTTT. The rearrangement links TRBV5-1 to TRBJ1-4; 8 bases map to TRBD1. Germline loops: CDR1 SGHRS, CDR2 YFSETQ. J lost 7 bases, V lost 0 bases, and 5 bases had no gene match. The CDR3 consists of 15 residues.

CDR3 protein: CASSLNGGGENTEAFF. DNA for the CDR3: TGTGCCAGCAGCTTAAATGGGGGAGGAGAGAACACTGAAGCTTTCTTT. The chain couples TRBV7-3 to TRBJ1-1, with D possibly being TRBD1 (5 bases). Trimming removed 1 base at V and 1 base at J, with 13 bases between. The CDR3 is made up of 16 amino acids. Germline lookup yields CDR1 SGHTA and CDR2 FQGTGA. The full variable domain, in which reference TRBV7-3 and TRBJ1-1 provide the parts outside the CDR3, is GAGVSQTPSNKVTEKGKYVELRCDPISGHTALYWYRQSLGQGPEFLIYFQGTGAADDSGLPNDRFFAVRPEGSVSTLKIQRTERGDSAVYLCASSLNGGGENTEAFFGQGTRLTVV.

The genes are TRBV4-1 and TRBJ2-3; TRBD2 is a possible D gene (6 bases). In germline, CDR1 is MGHRA, CDR2 YSYEKL. This CDR3 has 15 residues. The germline V and J ends were trimmed by 4 bases and 4 bases, with 15 bases remaining between them. The CDR3 nucleotides read TGCGCCAGCAGCCCCGATTGGGGGGACGCAGATACGCAGTATTTT. It translates to CASSPDWGDADTQYF.

V and J are TRBV4-1 and TRBJ1-6, with D unresolved. Trimming removed 3 bases at V and 7 bases at J, with 4 bases between. Germline CDR1 reads MGHRA; CDR2 reads YSYEKL. This CDR3 region has 12 residues. The chain's CDR3 is CASSQANSPLHF. CDR3 in DNA: TGCGCCAGCAGCCAGGCCAATTCACCCCTCCACTTT.

This sequence joins TRBV30 and TRBJ1-2, with a possible D match to TRBD1 (5 bases). V was clipped by 2 bases and J by 8 bases, with 15 bases between them. Per germline, CDR1 GTSNPN and CDR2 SVGIG (reference sequence). The CDR3 contains 13 residues. CDR3 DNA: TGTGCCTGGAGTCTGACGCAGGGTGGAGGCTACACCTTC. Amino acid sequence: CAWSLTQGGGYTF.

The chain is built from TRBV19 and TRBJ1-6; 7 bases are shared with TRBD1. The CDR3 is 16 amino acids. Germline V gives CDR1 LNHDA, CDR2 SQIVND (reference sequence). After removal of 7 bases from V and 2 bases from J, the junction contained 8 bases not matched to a gene. The CDR3 loop is CASTDRARAYNSPLHF. The CDR3, as DNA: TGTGCCAGTACCGACAGGGCTAGAGCCTATAATTCACCCCTCCACTTT.

This chain uses TRBV19 with TRBJ2-7, with 9 bases matching TRBD1. The CDR3 loop spans 14 amino acids. J lost 4 bases, V lost 7 bases, and 8 bases had no gene match. The germline V gene encodes CDR1 LNHDA and CDR2 SQIVND (reference sequence). The CDR3 loop reads CASTPGQGTYEQYF. Here the CDR3 DNA reads TGTGCCAGTACCCCGGGACAGGGTACATACGAGCAGTACTTC.

J is TRBJ2-3 and V is TRBV5-4, with a possible D match to TRBD2 (6 bases). CDR1 SGHNT and CDR2 YYREEE come from the germline V gene (reference sequence). This CDR3 region has 14 residues. V shed 4 bases and J shed 3 bases, with 12 bases lying between them. The chain's CDR3 is CASSPGVETDTQYF. CDR3 nucleotides: TGTGCCAGCAGCCCGGGAGTTGAAACAGATACGCAGTATTTT.

The genes are TRBV6-5 and TRBJ2-1; no reliable D call. The CDR3 spans 14 residues. V lost 0 bases to trimming and J lost 3 bases, with 6 bases between them. Looked up from germline, CDR1 is MNHEY and CDR2 is SVGAGI. CDR3 sequence: CASSYSSYYNEQFF. The CDR3 DNA reads TGTGCCAGCAGTTACTCTAGCTACTACAATGAGCAGTTCTTC.

The V gene is TRBV19, the J gene TRBJ1-3; D is uncertain. Deletions cut 5 bases from V and 2 bases from J, with 13 bases between. The CDR3 runs 15 residues. In germline, CDR1 is LNHDA, CDR2 SQIVND (reference sequence). In DNA, the CDR3 is TGTGCCAGTAGTGTTGCCGCGGTCGCTGGAAACACCATATATTTT. Protein sequence: CASSVAAVAGNTIYF. Together with reference TRBV19 and TRBJ1-3, the CDR3 gives the full variable domain: DGGITQSPKYLFRKEGQNVTLSCEQNLNHDAMYWYRQDPGQGLRLIYYSQIVNDFQKGDIAEGYSVSREKKESFPLTVTSAQKNPTAFYLCASSVAAVAGNTIYFGEGSWLTVV.

The chain has TRBV6-1 and TRBJ2-7, with D perhaps matching TRBD1 (6 bases). Germline V gene sequence: CDR1 MNHNS, CDR2 SASEGT. Trimming removed 2 bases at V and 0 bases at J, with 11 bases between. CDR3 length: 15 residues. The CDR3 loop reads CASSEWIGGSYEQYF. CDR3 DNA: TGTGCCAGCAGTGAATGGATAGGGGGCTCCTACGAGCAGTACTTC.

This rearrangement joins TRBV27 to TRBJ2-3; D call uncertain. There are 17 residues in the CDR3. V lost 3 bases and J lost 4, with 20 bases in between. Looked up from germline, CDR1 is MNHEY and CDR2 is SMNVEV (reference sequence). CDR3 loop: CASSLSVVGIGPDTQYF. CDR3 coding DNA: TGTGCCAGCAGTTTGTCGGTAGTGGGTATTGGGCCAGATACGCAGTATTTT.

The chain is built from TRBV29-1 and TRBJ2-7; maybe TRBD2 (5 bases). Trimming removed 6 bases at V and 0 bases at J, with 9 bases between. The V gene's germline CDR1 is SQVTM and CDR2 ANQGSEA. This CDR3 comprises 12 residues. The CDR3 nucleotides read TGCAGCGTCGAAACTAGCTCCTACGAGCAGTACTTC. Its translation is CSVETSSYEQYF.

The rearrangement uses TRBV19 and TRBJ1-4; TRBD1 agrees at 9 bases. This CDR3 has 16 amino acids. The V gene end was trimmed by 3 bases and the J gene end by 3 bases; junction bases not matched to a gene: 5. Germline lookup yields CDR1 LNHDA and CDR2 SQIVND (reference sequence). CDR3 region: CASSMQGQGPNEKLFF. CDR3 sequence (DNA): TGTGCCAGTAGTATGCAGGGACAGGGCCCTAATGAAAAACTGTTTTTT.